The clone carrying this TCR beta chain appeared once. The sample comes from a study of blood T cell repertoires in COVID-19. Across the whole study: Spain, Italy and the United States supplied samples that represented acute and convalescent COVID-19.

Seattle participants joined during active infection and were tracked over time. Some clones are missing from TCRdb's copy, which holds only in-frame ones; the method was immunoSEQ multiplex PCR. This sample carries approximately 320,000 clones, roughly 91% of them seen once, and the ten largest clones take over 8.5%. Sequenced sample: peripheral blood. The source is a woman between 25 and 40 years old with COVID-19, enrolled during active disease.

CDR3 in DNA: TGTGCCAGCTCAGGGGGCTCCGGGGAGCTGTTTTTT. Its protein is CASSGGSGELFF. This chain joins TRBV18 and TRBJ2-2; tentatively, D is TRBD1 (6 bases). Looked up from germline, CDR1 is KGHSH and CDR2 is LQKENI. This CDR3 spans 12 amino acids. Between the trimmed V and J ends, which lost 5 bases and 6 bases, there was a span of 7 bases.